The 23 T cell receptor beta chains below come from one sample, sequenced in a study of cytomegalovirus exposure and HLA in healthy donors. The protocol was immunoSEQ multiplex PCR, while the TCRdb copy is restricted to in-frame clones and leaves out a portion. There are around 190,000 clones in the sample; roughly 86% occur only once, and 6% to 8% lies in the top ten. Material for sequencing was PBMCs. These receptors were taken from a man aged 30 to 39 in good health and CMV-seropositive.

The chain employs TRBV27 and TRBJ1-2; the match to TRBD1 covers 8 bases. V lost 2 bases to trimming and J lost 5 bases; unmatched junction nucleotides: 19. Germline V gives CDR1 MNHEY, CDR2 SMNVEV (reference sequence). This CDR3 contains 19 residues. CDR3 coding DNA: TGTGCCAGCAGTTTAAAGGCGTGGGGTTTCAGGGGGCGGAATTATGGCTACACCTTC. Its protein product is CASSLKAWGFRGRNYGYTF.

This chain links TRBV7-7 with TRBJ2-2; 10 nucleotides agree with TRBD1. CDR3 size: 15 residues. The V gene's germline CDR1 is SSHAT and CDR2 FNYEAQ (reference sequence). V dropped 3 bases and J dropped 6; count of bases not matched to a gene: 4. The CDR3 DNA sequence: TGTGCCAGCAGCTTGGGACAGGGGACGGCCGGGGAGCTGTTTTTT. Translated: CASSLGQGTAGELFF.

The CDR3 DNA sequence: TGCGCCAGCAGCCTTGGGACTAGCAACTACGAGCAGTACTTC. This translates into CASSLGTSNYEQYF. The chain uses TRBV5-1 and TRBJ2-7; 9 bases are shared with TRBD2. CDR1 and CDR2 from the germline V gene are SGHRS and YFSETQ. V gave up 4 bases and J gave up 3 bases; unmatched junction bases: 5. There are 14 residues in the CDR3.

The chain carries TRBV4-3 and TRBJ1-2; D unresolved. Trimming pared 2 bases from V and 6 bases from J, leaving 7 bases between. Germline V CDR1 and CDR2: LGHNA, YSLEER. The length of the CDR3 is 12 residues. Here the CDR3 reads CASSQRVDGYTF. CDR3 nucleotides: TGCGCCAGCAGCCAAAGGGTGGATGGCTACACCTTC.

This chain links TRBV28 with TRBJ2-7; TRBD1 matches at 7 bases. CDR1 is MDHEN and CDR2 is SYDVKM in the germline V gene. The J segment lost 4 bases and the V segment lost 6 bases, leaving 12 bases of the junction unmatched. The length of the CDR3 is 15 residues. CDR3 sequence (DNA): TGTGCCAGCAGGGATAGACAGGGAGAATTATACGAGCAGTACTTC. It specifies CASRDRQGELYEQYF. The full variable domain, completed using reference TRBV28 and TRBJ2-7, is DVKVTQSSRYLVKRTGEKVFLECVQDMDHENMFWYRQDPGLGLRLIYFSYDVKMKEKGDIPEGYSVSREKKERFSLILESASTNQTSMYLCASRDRQGELYEQYFGPGTRLTVT.

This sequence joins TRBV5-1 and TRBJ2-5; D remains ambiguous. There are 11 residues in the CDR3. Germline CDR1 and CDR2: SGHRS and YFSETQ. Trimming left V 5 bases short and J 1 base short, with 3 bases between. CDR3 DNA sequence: TGCGCCAGCAGTTTCCAAGAGACCCAGTACTTC. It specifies CASSFQETQYF.

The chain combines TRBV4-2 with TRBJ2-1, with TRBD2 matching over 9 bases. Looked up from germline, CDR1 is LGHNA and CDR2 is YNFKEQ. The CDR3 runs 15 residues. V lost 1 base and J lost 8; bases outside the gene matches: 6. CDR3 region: CASSQARSGSHEQFF. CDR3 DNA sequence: TGTGCCAGCAGCCAAGCCCGTAGCGGGAGCCATGAGCAGTTCTTC.

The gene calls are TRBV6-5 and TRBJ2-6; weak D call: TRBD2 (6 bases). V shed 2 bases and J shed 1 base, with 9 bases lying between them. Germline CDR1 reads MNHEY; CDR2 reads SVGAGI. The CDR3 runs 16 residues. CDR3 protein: CASSYRRGSGANVLTF. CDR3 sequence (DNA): TGTGCCAGCAGTTACAGGCGGGGTTCTGGGGCCAACGTCCTGACTTTC.

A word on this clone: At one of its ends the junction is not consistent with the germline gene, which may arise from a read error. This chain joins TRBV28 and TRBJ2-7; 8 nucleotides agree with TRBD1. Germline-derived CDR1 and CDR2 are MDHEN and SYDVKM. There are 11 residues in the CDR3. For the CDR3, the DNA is TGTGCCAGCAGCCCCCGGACAGGGTTAATCTTC. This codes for CASSPRTGLIF. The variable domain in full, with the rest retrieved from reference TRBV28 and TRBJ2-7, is DVKVTQSSRYLVKRTGEKVFLECVQDMDHENMFWYRQDPGLGLRLIYFSYDVKMKEKGDIPEGYSVSREKKERFSLILESASTNQTSMYLCASSPRTGLIFGPGTRLTVT.

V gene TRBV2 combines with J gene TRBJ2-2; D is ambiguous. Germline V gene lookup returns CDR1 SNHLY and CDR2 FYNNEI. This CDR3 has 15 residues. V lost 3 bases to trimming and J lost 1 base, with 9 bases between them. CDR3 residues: CASSEVILNTGELFF. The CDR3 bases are TGTGCCAGCAGTGAGGTGATACTGAACACCGGGGAGCTGTTTTTT.

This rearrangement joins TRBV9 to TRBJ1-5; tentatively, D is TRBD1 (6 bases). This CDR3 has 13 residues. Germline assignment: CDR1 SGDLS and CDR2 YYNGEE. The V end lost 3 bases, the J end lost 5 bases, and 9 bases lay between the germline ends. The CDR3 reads CASSAGGYQPQHF. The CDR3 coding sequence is TGTGCCAGCAGCGCTGGGGGCTATCAGCCCCAGCATTTT.

CDR3 amino acids: CASRPGQGAQPQHF. The CDR3 DNA sequence: TGTGCCAGCAGACCGGGACAGGGCGCCCAGCCCCAGCATTTT. The chain links TRBV6-5 to TRBJ1-5, with 9 bases lining up with TRBD1. The CDR3 sequence is 14 residues long. The J segment lost 7 bases and the V segment lost 6 bases, leaving 7 bases of the junction unmatched. The germline gives CDR1 MNHEY, CDR2 SVGAGI.

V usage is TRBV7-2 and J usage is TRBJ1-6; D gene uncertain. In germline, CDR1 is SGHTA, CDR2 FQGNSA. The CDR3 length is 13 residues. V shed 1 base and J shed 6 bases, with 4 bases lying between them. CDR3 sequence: CASSLGGNSPLHF. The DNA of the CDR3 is TGTGCCAGCAGCTTAGGGGGTAATTCACCCCTCCACTTT.

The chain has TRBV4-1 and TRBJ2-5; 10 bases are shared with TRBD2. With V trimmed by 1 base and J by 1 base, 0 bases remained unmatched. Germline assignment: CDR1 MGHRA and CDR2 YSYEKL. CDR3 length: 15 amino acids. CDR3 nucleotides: TGCGCCAGCAGCCAAGGACTAGCGGGCCAAGAGACCCAGTACTTC. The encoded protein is CASSQGLAGQETQYF.

CDR3 nucleotide sequence: TGTGCCTGGACCATGGGGGTTGTAAATTCACCCCTCCACTTT. This gives the protein CAWTMGVVNSPLHF. The genes are TRBV30 and TRBJ1-6, with D perhaps TRBD1 (5 bases). The germline V and J ends were trimmed by 4 bases and 7 bases, with 14 bases remaining between them. CDR1 and CDR2 from the germline V gene are GTSNPN and SVGIG (reference sequence). CDR3 length: 14 residues.

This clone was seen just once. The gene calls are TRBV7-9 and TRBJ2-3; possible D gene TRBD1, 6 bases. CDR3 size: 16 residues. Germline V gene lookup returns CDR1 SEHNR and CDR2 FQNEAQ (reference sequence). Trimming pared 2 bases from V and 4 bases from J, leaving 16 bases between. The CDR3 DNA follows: TGTGCCAGCAGCTTAACCCCCGGGTGGGGGCCAGATACGCAGTATTTT. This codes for CASSLTPGWGPDTQYF.

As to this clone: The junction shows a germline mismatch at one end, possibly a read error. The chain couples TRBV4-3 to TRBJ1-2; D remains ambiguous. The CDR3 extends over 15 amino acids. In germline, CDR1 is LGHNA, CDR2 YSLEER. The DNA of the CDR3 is TGCGCCAGCAGCCAAGCCTCGGCCACCCCTCAAACCGCCTTCTTC. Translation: CASSQASATPQTAFF.

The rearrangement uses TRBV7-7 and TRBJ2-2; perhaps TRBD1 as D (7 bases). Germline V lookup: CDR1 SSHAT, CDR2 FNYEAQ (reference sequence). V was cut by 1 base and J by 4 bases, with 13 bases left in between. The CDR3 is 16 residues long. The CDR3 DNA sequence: TGTGCCAGCAGCTTAGAAGGGCAGGGGGGCACCGGGGAGCTGTTTTTT. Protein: CASSLEGQGGTGELFF.

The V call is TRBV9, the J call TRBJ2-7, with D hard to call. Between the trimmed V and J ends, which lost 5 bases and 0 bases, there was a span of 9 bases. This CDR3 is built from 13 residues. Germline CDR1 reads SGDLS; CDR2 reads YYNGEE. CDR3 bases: TGTGCCAGCAGTATGGACGGCTCCTACGAGCAGTACTTC. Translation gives CASSMDGSYEQYF.

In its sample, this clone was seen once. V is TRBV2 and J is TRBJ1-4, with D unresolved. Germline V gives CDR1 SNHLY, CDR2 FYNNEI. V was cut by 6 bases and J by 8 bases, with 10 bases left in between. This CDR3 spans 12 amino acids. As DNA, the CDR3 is TGTGCCAGCAGAGATGGTTGGGAAAAACTGTTTTTT. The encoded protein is CASRDGWEKLFF.

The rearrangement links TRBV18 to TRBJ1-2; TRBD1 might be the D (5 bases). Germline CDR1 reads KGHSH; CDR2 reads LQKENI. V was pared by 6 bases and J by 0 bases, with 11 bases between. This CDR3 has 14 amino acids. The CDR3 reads CASSGANANYGYTF. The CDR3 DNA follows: TGTGCCAGCTCCGGGGCCAACGCTAACTATGGCTACACCTTC.

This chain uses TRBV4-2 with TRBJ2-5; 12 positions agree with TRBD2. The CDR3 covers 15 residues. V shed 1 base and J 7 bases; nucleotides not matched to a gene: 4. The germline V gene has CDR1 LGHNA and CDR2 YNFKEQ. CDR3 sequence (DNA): TGTGCCAGCAGCCAAGGACTAGCGGGAGTGGCGACCCAGTACTTC. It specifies CASSQGLAGVATQYF.

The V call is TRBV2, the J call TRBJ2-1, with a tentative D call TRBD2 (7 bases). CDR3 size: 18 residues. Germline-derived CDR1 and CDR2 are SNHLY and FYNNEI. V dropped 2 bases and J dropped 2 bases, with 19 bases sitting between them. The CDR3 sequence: CASSERGGAGTTYNEQFF. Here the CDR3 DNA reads TGTGCCAGCAGTGAAAGGGGGGGTGCGGGAACGACCTACAATGAGCAGTTCTTC.